Listed below are T cell receptor beta chains from one sample, sequenced in a study of blood T cell repertoires in COVID-19. Assay used: immunoSEQ multiplex PCR; TCRdb lists only in-frame clones, some missing. Of 350,000 to 400,000 clones detected, around 90% appear once; the ten largest clones hold 1.2%. Sequencing used PBMCs or T cells enriched from blood (not recorded which). The receptors originated from a woman aged 18-29 years who had recovered from COVID-19. Both conserved end residues are trimmed from each CDR3. A D gene is named only where the DNA matches it firmly.

J gene | V gene | D gene | CDR3 protein
TRBJ2-7 | TRBV11-2 | TRBD1 | ASSLHRQGVPFYEQY
TRBJ1-1 | TRBV21-1 | NA | ASSNKGLGSELAYTEAF
TRBJ1-3 | TRBV10-3 | TRBD1 | AIRDRDSTIY
TRBJ2-3 | TRBV6-1 | NA | ASSEEYLGSGLNTDTQY
TRBJ2-7 | TRBV2 | TRBD1 | ASSEEGSWDREAEQY
TRBJ2-4 | TRBV5-1 | TRBD1 | ASSSRDRETSIAKNIQY
TRBJ1-1 | TRBV5-5 | NA | ASSLAGTGIGEAF
TRBJ2-1 | TRBV14 | NA | ASSRTVQSYNEQF
TRBJ2-4 | TRBV4-2 | NA | ASSQERLGNKNIQY
TRBJ2-7 | TRBV4-1 | NA | ASSQDPQGYEQY
TRBJ2-6 | TRBV6-5 | NA | ASSYSEGAGANVLT
TRBJ2-1 | TRBV18 | TRBD2 | AAYPGTSGGLPHNEQF
TRBJ2-1 | TRBV11-3 | TRBD2 | ASSLDTAGGLNEQF
TRBJ1-2 | TRBV28 | TRBD1 | ASSLRGGGYGYT
TRBJ2-3 | TRBV3-1/TRBV3-2 | TRBD2 | ASSQEVKRGGWDTQY
TRBJ2-3 | TRBV27 | TRBD2 | ASSRLAGGSTDTQY
TRBJ2-7 | TRBV27 | NA | ASKPQGPYEQY
TRBJ2-4 | TRBV4-1 | NA | ASSQDIQNIQY
TRBJ2-7 | TRBV5-8 | NA | ASSLGLLQGSYEQY
TRBJ1-2 | TRBV5-5 | TRBD1 | ASSRTGTEGYT
TRBJ1-1 | TRBV4-1 | TRBD1 | ASSPEPDRANAEAF
TRBJ2-1 | TRBV9 | NA | ASSFLRGGNEQF
TRBJ1-3 | TRBV7-9 | NA | ASSLPGPFLGNTIY
TRBJ1-3 | TRBV6-5 | NA | AAMGASGNTIY
TRBJ1-2 | TRBV7-2 | TRBD1 | ASSPRTGSVGYT
TRBJ2-7 | TRBV4-3 | NA | ASSQWGDLYEQY
TRBJ1-5 | TRBV10-3 | TRBD1 | AARTGNQPQH
TRBJ1-4 | TRBV2 | NA | ASSPRPQETNEKLF
TRBJ2-7 | TRBV28 | TRBD1 | ASSLSGGQGYSYEQY